These 18 T cell receptor beta chains share one sample of origin, sequenced in a study of early T cells in non-severe SARS-CoV-2 infection. Via MiXCR, TCRdb re-called the 5' RACE reads, giving one row per CDR3 protein. The data contain over 50,000 distinct CDR3 sequences, 11% of them singletons. The sequenced material came from whole blood. These receptors came from an adult who was a healthcare worker with PCR-confirmed SARS-CoV-2 infection or an uninfected control (not recorded which).

The rearrangement uses TRBV6-1 and TRBJ2-7, with 8 bases fitting TRBD2. CDR3 length: 14 amino acids. V trimming: 4 bases; J trimming: 4 bases; junction bases outside the gene matches: 6. Germline CDR1 is MNHNS and CDR2 is SASEGT. The DNA for the CDR3 is TGTGCCAGCAGTGCCGGGACTAGTGGGTACGAGCAGTACTTC. It yields the protein CASSAGTSGYEQYF.

There are a few counts of this clonotype. This sequence joins TRBV20-1 and TRBJ1-1; D might be TRBD1 (5 bases). Germline V gives CDR1 DFQATT, CDR2 SNEGSKA (reference sequence). Trimming took off 0 bases at V and 10 bases at J, with 9 bases between the two ends. The CDR3 runs to 11 residues. Here the CDR3 reads CSARETGGAFF. CDR3 DNA sequence: TGCAGTGCTAGAGAGACCGGGGGAGCTTTCTTT.

The sample holds a few counts of this clonotype. The V call is TRBV3-1, the J call TRBJ2-7; D remains ambiguous. CDR1 LGHDT and CDR2 YNNKEL come from the germline V gene (reference sequence). The V end lost 3 bases, the J end lost 1 base, and 7 bases lay between the germline ends. This CDR3 is 13 amino acids long. The CDR3 region is CASSHLASYEQYF. The DNA of the CDR3 is TGTGCCAGCAGCCATTTAGCTTCCTACGAGCAGTACTTC.

Many counts were recorded for this clonotype. The V and J genes are TRBV4-3 and TRBJ1-1, with D hard to call. Germline values: CDR1 LGHNA, CDR2 YSLEER. CDR3 length equals 17 residues. The V end was cut by 0 bases, the J end by 1 base, with 15 bases between. The CDR3 sequence is CASSQDRISAQNTEAFF. The CDR3 bases are TGCGCCAGCAGCCAAGATAGGATTTCGGCCCAGAACACTGAAGCTTTCTTT.

This clonotype was found a few times. This chain uses TRBV29-1 with TRBJ2-3; possible D gene TRBD1, 5 bases. The CDR3 spans 15 residues. Between the trimmed V and J ends, which lost 2 bases and 0 bases, there was a span of 12 bases. Germline CDR1 reads SQVTM; CDR2 reads ANQGSEA. The CDR3 here is CSVETGSFSTDTQYF. The CDR3 DNA follows: TGCAGCGTTGAAACAGGTTCATTTAGCACAGATACGCAGTATTTT.

DNA of the CDR3: TGTGCCAGCAGCCAAAATGGGGTACGCACAGATAGCAATCAGCCCCAGCATTTT. Its translation is CASSQNGVRTDSNQPQHF. The rearrangement uses TRBV4-2 and TRBJ1-5; D call uncertain. Trimming stripped 2 bases from V and 0 bases from J, with 17 bases between. This CDR3 is 18 amino acids long. Germline CDR1 and CDR2: LGHNA and YNFKEQ.

This clonotype was detected ten times or more. This chain joins TRBV7-2 and TRBJ2-5; D is ambiguous. V gave up 5 bases and J gave up 1 base, with 14 bases separating them. This CDR3 spans 15 amino acids. Per germline, CDR1 SGHTA and CDR2 FQGNSA. The CDR3: CASSTLPGAQETQYF. Written as DNA, the CDR3 is TGTGCCAGCAGCACGCTACCAGGCGCCCAAGAGACCCAGTACTTC. The full variable domain, its missing parts supplied by reference TRBV7-2 and TRBJ2-5, is GAGVSQSPSNKVTEKGKDVELRCDPISGHTALYWYRQSLGQGLEFLIYFQGNSAPDKSGLPSDRFSAERTGGSVSTLTIQRTQQEDSAVYLCASSTLPGAQETQYFGPGTRLLVL.

The genes are TRBV7-9 and TRBJ1-4; D call uncertain. CDR1 is SEHNR and CDR2 is FQNEAQ in the germline V gene (reference sequence). Deletions cut 3 bases from V and 5 bases from J, with 7 bases between. CDR3 size: 13 residues. Written as DNA, the CDR3 is TGTGCCAGCAGCTTCGGGGTGAATGAAAAACTGTTTTTT. Translated: CASSFGVNEKLFF.

A few counts support this clonotype. The V call is TRBV20-1, the J call TRBJ2-7, with TRBD2 matching over 8 bases. CDR3 length equals 12 residues. Germline lookup yields CDR1 DFQATT and CDR2 SNEGSKA (reference sequence). J was trimmed by 7 bases and V by 3 bases; bases with no gene match: 5. The CDR3 sequence is CSASGGAREQYF. CDR3 DNA: TGCAGTGCTAGCGGGGGGGCTAGAGAGCAGTACTTC.

This clonotype was found many times. V and J are TRBV6-2 or TRBV6-3 and TRBJ2-6; perhaps TRBD1 as D (6 bases). The CDR3 spans 14 residues. CDR1 and CDR2 (germline): MNHEY, SVGEGT. Trimming cost V 5 bases and J 2 bases, with 7 bases left between them. The CDR3 coding sequence is TGTGCCAGCAGTAGGGACACTGGGGCCAACGTCCTGACTTTC. This codes for CASSRDTGANVLTF.

The chain carries TRBV20-1 and TRBJ2-3, with 10 positions matching TRBD1. This CDR3 is built from 15 residues. Germline assignment: CDR1 DFQATT and CDR2 SNEGSKA (reference sequence). CDR3 in amino acids: CNAPPGQGITDTQYF. CDR3 in DNA: TGCAATGCCCCCCCGGGACAGGGGATCACAGATACGCAGTATTTT.

This clonotype occurred many times. V and J are TRBV11-2 and TRBJ1-4; TRBD1 might be the D (6 bases). The V gene's germline CDR1 is SGHAT and CDR2 FQNNGV. This CDR3 region has 16 residues. V lost 5 bases to trimming and J lost 4 bases, with 17 bases between them. The CDR3 sequence is CASSTYTDSRNEKLFF. The CDR3 DNA reads as TGTGCCAGCAGCACCTATACGGACAGCCGTAATGAAAAACTGTTTTTT. Drawing the rest from reference TRBV11-2 and TRBJ1-4, the complete variable domain is EAGVAQSPRYKIIEKRQSVAFWCNPISGHATLYWYQQILGQGPKLLIQFQNNGVVDDSQLPKDRFSAERLKGVDSTLKIQPAKLEDSAVYLCASSTYTDSRNEKLFFGSGTQLSVL.

This clonotype has a handful of counts. The chain joins TRBV3-1 to TRBJ1-5; D unresolved. From germline, CDR1 is LGHDT and CDR2 YNNKEL (reference sequence). Trimming took off 2 bases at V and 2 bases at J, with 7 bases between the two ends. The CDR3 is 14 residues long. CDR3: CASSQSRGNQPQHF. The CDR3 DNA is TGTGCCAGCAGCCAATCGCGGGGCAATCAGCCCCAGCATTTT.

This clonotype was observed a few times. This chain uses TRBV28 with TRBJ1-3; no definite D call. Germline V CDR1 and CDR2: MDHEN, SYDVKM. Trimming pared 4 bases from V and 3 bases from J, leaving 13 bases between. This CDR3 is 15 amino acids long. As DNA, the CDR3 is TGTGCCAGCAGTTCTCCAACGGTCATTGGAAACACCATATATTTT. Amino acids: CASSSPTVIGNTIYF.

In this sample, this clonotype turned up many times. The chain carries TRBV2 and TRBJ1-2; TRBD1 is a possible D gene (5 bases). Germline V CDR1 and CDR2: SNHLY, FYNNEI. V lost 6 bases and J lost 8, with 13 bases in between. This CDR3 is 12 amino acids long. The DNA of the CDR3 is TGTGCCAGCAGCCGGGACCCCGGAGGCTACACCTTC. Translation: CASSRDPGGYTF.

DNA of the CDR3: TGTGCCAGCAGTTACTCCCCTGGGCCTGGGCACACTGAAGCTTTCTTT. Translation: CASSYSPGPGHTEAFF. The chain combines TRBV6-6 with TRBJ1-1; D gene ambiguous. The CDR3 has 16 amino acids. The V gene lost 0 bases and the J gene lost 3 bases, with 14 bases spanning the gap. Per the germline V gene, CDR1 is MNHNY and CDR2 is SVGAGI (reference sequence).

V gene TRBV5-1 combines with J gene TRBJ1-2; perhaps TRBD1 as D (5 bases). Between the trimmed V and J ends, which lost 0 bases and 7 bases, there was a span of 10 bases. In germline, CDR1 is SGHRS, CDR2 YFSETQ. The CDR3 has 13 amino acids. The CDR3 nucleotides read TGCGCCAGCAGCTTGGCGACAGCCTGTGGCTACACCTTC. Encoded protein: CASSLATACGYTF.

The CDR3 here is CASSFIAHTGGGYTF. The DNA of the CDR3 is TGTGCCAGCAGCTTCATCGCCCACACAGGGGGAGGCTACACCTTC. This chain joins TRBV27 and TRBJ1-2; 8 nucleotides match TRBD1. The CDR3 is 15 residues long. Germline CDR1 is MNHEY and CDR2 is SMNVEV (reference sequence). Trimming cost V 6 bases and J 8 bases; bases outside gene matches: 14.